The 21 T cell receptor beta chains below come from one sample, sequenced in a study of shared clonotypes between healthy human individuals. Sequenced by immunoSEQ multiplex PCR; TCRdb stores in-frame clones only, minus some. The top ten hold about 1.8% of the sample, which has about 660,000 clones, about 74% seen once. The sample consisted of memory CD4+ T cells sorted from blood. Described subset: CD45RA-negative fraction. The receptors originated from a woman aged 25 to 39 in good health.

The genes are TRBV29-1 and TRBJ2-1; 10 bases line up with TRBD2. Looked up from germline, CDR1 is SQVTM and CDR2 is ANQGSEA. The ends lost 7 bases at V and 3 bases at J; junction bases unmatched: 6. The CDR3 is 14 residues long. The CDR3 DNA is TGCAGCGCCCCCACTAGCGGGATCTACAATGAGCAGTTCTTC. Translating gives CSAPTSGIYNEQFF.

The chain couples TRBV6-5 to TRBJ2-3, with 12 nucleotides matching TRBD2. Germline loops: CDR1 MNHEY, CDR2 SVGAGI. The CDR3 runs to 16 residues. The trim removed 2 bases at V and 4 bases at J, leaving 4 bases unmatched. The CDR3 region has the DNA TGTGCCAGCAGTTACCGGCTAGCGGGAGGGGCAGATACGCAGTATTTT. Translating gives CASSYRLAGGADTQYF.

With respect to this clone: With only one base between it and a far larger clone, this is likely a read error. The chain recombines TRBV25-1 with TRBJ1-1, with D unresolved. The V end lost 4 bases, the J end lost 3 bases, and 12 bases lay between the germline ends. The CDR3 runs 14 residues. Germline CDR1 MGHDK, CDR2 SYGVNS. CDR3 residues: CASSAPSRDTEAFF. The CDR3 DNA follows: TGTGCCAGCAGTGCGCCCTCAAGGGACACTGAAGCTTTCTTT.

This clone was counted a single time. The chain carries TRBV2 and TRBJ2-7; D is perhaps TRBD2 (6 bases). The CDR3 contains 13 residues. Trimming removed 6 bases from V and 5 bases from J, with 14 bases in between. Germline CDR1 is SNHLY and CDR2 is FYNNEI. The CDR3 spells CASRSGEVHEQYF. CDR3 DNA: TGTGCCAGCAGGTCTGGGGAGGTCCACGAGCAGTACTTC.

This chain links TRBV28 with TRBJ2-1; no reliable D call. Per the germline V gene, CDR1 is MDHEN and CDR2 is SYDVKM. The CDR3 is 11 residues long. The V end lost 7 bases, the J end lost 3 bases, and 4 bases lay between the germline ends. CDR3 nucleotide sequence: TGTGCCAGCAAGGACTACAATGAGCAGTTCTTC. Protein sequence: CASKDYNEQFF.

The gene calls are TRBV5-1 and TRBJ2-7; D may match TRBD1 or TRBD2 (6 bases each). CDR3 length equals 14 residues. Germline V CDR1 and CDR2: SGHRS, YFSETQ. V was pared by 5 bases and J by 5 bases, with 17 bases between. CDR3 DNA: TGCGCCAGCAGGCCCGCCGGGGGCACCCACGAGCAGTACTTC. Translated: CASRPAGGTHEQYF.

This chain links TRBV5-1 with TRBJ2-2; tentative D call: TRBD1 (7 bases). The germline V and J ends were trimmed by 3 bases and 5 bases, with 20 bases remaining between them. The germline CDR1 and CDR2 sequences are SGHRS and YFSETQ. This CDR3 is built from 17 residues. The CDR3 sequence: CASSSTGRLEITGELFF. Written as DNA, the CDR3 is TGCGCCAGCAGCTCGACAGGGAGGTTGGAGATTACCGGGGAGCTGTTTTTT. The variable domain in full, with the rest retrieved from reference TRBV5-1 and TRBJ2-2, is KAGVTQTPRYLIKTRGQQVTLSCSPISGHRSVSWYQQTPGQGLQFLFEYFSETQRNKGNFPGRFSGRQFSNSRSEMNVSTLELGDSALYLCASSSTGRLEITGELFFGEGSRLTVL.

The rearrangement uses TRBV2 and TRBJ2-7; D remains unclear. The germline V gene encodes CDR1 SNHLY and CDR2 FYNNEI. The CDR3 spans 13 residues. Trimming cost V 8 bases and J 2 bases, with 13 bases left between them. CDR3 DNA: TGTGCCAGCCGCGTCCCAGTTACCTACGAGCAGTACTTC. This gives the protein CASRVPVTYEQYF.

This clone has a count of ten or more. The V and J genes are TRBV6-1 and TRBJ1-1, with no clear D. The V and J ends lost 1 base and 4 bases respectively, with 13 bases between them. Germline V gene sequence: CDR1 MNHNS, CDR2 SASEGT. The CDR3 covers 15 residues. The CDR3 DNA sequence: TGTGCCAGCAGTGAAGGGATCAGCGAGGGCACTGAAGCTTTCTTT. This translates into CASSEGISEGTEAFF.

The V gene is TRBV7-9, the J gene TRBJ2-1; 13 nucleotides agree with TRBD2. The ends lost 4 bases at V and 8 bases at J; junction bases unmatched: 5. The CDR3 totals 15 residues. Germline CDR1 SEHNR, CDR2 FQNEAQ (reference sequence). The CDR3 sequence is CASSSGLAGTDEQFF. CDR3 coding DNA: TGTGCCAGCAGCTCGGGACTAGCGGGGACGGATGAGCAGTTCTTC.

The CDR3 loop reads CASSPAPILSERYEQYF. The CDR3 bases are TGTGCCAGCAGTCCCGCGCCGATACTGAGCGAACGCTACGAGCAGTACTTC. The V call is TRBV28, the J call TRBJ2-7; D not resolved. This CDR3 is built from 17 residues. Looked up from germline, CDR1 is MDHEN and CDR2 is SYDVKM. V lost 5 bases and J 3 bases, leaving 23 bases between the germline ends. Full variable domain (outside the CDR3, taken from reference TRBV28 and TRBJ2-7): DVKVTQSSRYLVKRTGEKVFLECVQDMDHENMFWYRQDPGLGLRLIYFSYDVKMKEKGDIPEGYSVSREKKERFSLILESASTNQTSMYLCASSPAPILSERYEQYFGPGTRLTVT.

This chain connects TRBV19 to TRBJ1-4; a weak D match, TRBD1 (5 bases). Germline assignment: CDR1 LNHDA and CDR2 SQIVND (reference sequence). The length of the CDR3 is 15 residues. Trimming removed 3 bases at V and 8 bases at J, with 16 bases between. The CDR3 loop is CASSMDRDGKEKLFF. The DNA of the CDR3 is TGTGCCAGTAGTATGGACCGGGACGGAAAAGAAAAACTGTTTTTT.

The chain employs TRBV7-2 and TRBJ2-7; TRBD1 or TRBD2 may be the D gene (5 bases each). The CDR3 runs 15 residues. CDR1 and CDR2 from the germline V gene are SGHTA and FQGNSA. V was trimmed by 5 bases and J by 4 bases, leaving 18 bases between them. This CDR3 is CASSPQWGSVYEQYF. The CDR3 DNA follows: TGTGCCAGCAGCCCCCAGTGGGGGAGCGTTTACGAGCAGTACTTC.

The chain couples TRBV18 to TRBJ2-5; 8 bases align to TRBD1. Germline CDR1 is KGHSH and CDR2 is LQKENI. The ends lost 3 bases at V and 4 bases at J; junction bases unmatched: 1. The CDR3 covers 13 residues. The CDR3 protein is CASSPGTGETQYF. CDR3 DNA: TGTGCCAGCTCACCCGGGACAGGAGAGACCCAGTACTTC.

In this sample, this clone turned up many times. The V call is TRBV30, the J call TRBJ2-1, with D possibly called TRBD1 or TRBD2 (5 bases each). Per the germline V gene, CDR1 is GTSNPN and CDR2 is SVGIG (reference sequence). V gave up 7 bases and J gave up 2 bases, with 9 bases separating them. The CDR3 consists of 12 residues. The CDR3, as DNA: TGTGCCTTGGGACCAACCTACAATGAGCAGTTCTTC. This encodes CALGPTYNEQFF.

This clone was found once. The chain couples TRBV10-3 to TRBJ1-2, with 8 bases aligning to TRBD1. CDR1 and CDR2 (germline): ENHRY, SYGVKD. CDR3 length equals 12 residues. Trimming at V came to 8 bases and at J to 5 bases, leaving 4 bases not matched to a gene. The CDR3, as DNA: TGTGCCATCGGGACAGGCGATTATGGCTACACCTTC. Protein: CAIGTGDYGYTF.

The gene calls are TRBV2 and TRBJ1-2; the D gene is possibly TRBD1 (6 bases). CDR3 size: 13 residues. Trimming removed 2 bases at V and 8 bases at J, with 12 bases between. Per the germline V gene, CDR1 is SNHLY and CDR2 is FYNNEI. CDR3 residues: CASSETGREGYTF. The CDR3 DNA is TGTGCCAGCAGTGAAACAGGGCGGGAAGGCTACACCTTC.

The chain has TRBV2 and TRBJ2-5; 9 bases are shared with TRBD1. From germline, CDR1 is SNHLY and CDR2 FYNNEI. CDR3 length equals 14 residues. V was clipped by 5 bases and J by 5 bases; unmatched bases: 6. The CDR3 spells CASSPDRGHETQYF. CDR3 DNA: TGTGCCAGCAGTCCGGACAGGGGTCACGAGACCCAGTACTTC.

The chain joins TRBV6-6 to TRBJ2-7, with D perhaps TRBD1 or TRBD2 (5 bases each). The germline V gene encodes CDR1 MNHNY and CDR2 SVGAGI (reference sequence). This CDR3 contains 14 residues. The V gene lost 5 bases and the J gene lost 9 bases, with 20 bases spanning the gap. The CDR3 sequence: CASSRDGRESGQYF. Written as DNA, the CDR3 is TGTGCCAGCAGTCGGGACGGCCGAGAGAGTGGGCAGTACTTC.

The chain has TRBV7-3 and TRBJ1-1; D not resolved. Deletions cut 5 bases from V and 1 base from J, with 11 bases between. This CDR3 spans 14 amino acids. Germline CDR1 and CDR2: SGHTA and FQGTGA. The CDR3 loop is CASSKGSGNTEAFF. CDR3 DNA sequence: TGTGCCAGCAGCAAGGGAAGCGGGAACACTGAAGCTTTCTTT.

This chain uses TRBV19 with TRBJ2-3; 14 nucleotides agree with TRBD2. Losses at the gene ends were 4 bases for V and 4 bases for J; bases not matched to a gene: 7. Germline lookup yields CDR1 LNHDA and CDR2 SQIVND (reference sequence). The CDR3 totals 17 residues. As DNA, the CDR3 is TGTGCCAGTAGTAATGAAGCGGGACTAGCGGGAGCAGATACGCAGTATTTT. It yields the protein CASSNEAGLAGADTQYF.